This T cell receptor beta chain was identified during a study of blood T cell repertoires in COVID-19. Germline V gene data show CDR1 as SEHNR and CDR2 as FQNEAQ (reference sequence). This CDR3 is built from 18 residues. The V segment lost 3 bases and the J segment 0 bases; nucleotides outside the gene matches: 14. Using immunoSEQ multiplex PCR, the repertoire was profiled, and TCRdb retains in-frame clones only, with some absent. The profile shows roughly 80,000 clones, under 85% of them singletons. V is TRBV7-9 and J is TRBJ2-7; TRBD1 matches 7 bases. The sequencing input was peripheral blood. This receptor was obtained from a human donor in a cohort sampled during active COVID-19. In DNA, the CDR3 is TGTGCCAGCAGCTTTGGATTTTCGGGACAGCGGCCCTCCTACGAGCAGTACTTC. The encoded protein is CASSFGFSGQRPSYEQYF.